These T cell receptor beta chains were read from a single sample in a study of blood T cell repertoires in COVID-19. TCRdb's copy holds only in-frame clones and misses some; the assay was immunoSEQ multiplex PCR. The sample comprises a few hundred thousand clones, 85% of which are singletons, and approximately 3.6% rests with the top ten. Input material: peripheral blood. The receptors were sampled from a woman aged 18-29 years with acute or convalescent COVID-19. The CDR3 runs from the conserved cysteine through the conserved F or W. D genes are given only for firm matches. A row's size may be missing; if present it is once, few, many or a size class.

>TRBJ1-2|NA|TRBV4-1|14|NA
CASSQEAWSGGYTF
TGCGCCAGCAGCCAAGAAGCCTGGTCGGGGGGCTACACCTTC
>TRBJ1-3|NA|TRBV6-5|13|NA
CANGVESGNTIYF
TGTGCCAACGGGGTTGAGTCTGGAAACACCATATATTTT
>TRBJ2-7|NA|TRBV7-8|12|NA
CASSPSSYEQYF
TGTGCCAGCAGCCCTAGCTCCTACGAGCAGTACTTC
>TRBJ2-1|NA|TRBV5-1|12|NA
CASSPGGYEQFF
TGCGCCAGCAGCCCCGGAGGGTATGAGCAGTTCTTC
>TRBJ1-5|NA|TRBV6-1|18|NA
CASSDFTRQDYSNQPQHF
TGTGCCAGCAGTGATTTTACGAGACAGGATTATAGCAATCAGCCCCAGCATTTT
>TRBJ1-1|NA|TRBV29-1|16|NA
CSVESSGQLAGTEAFF
TGCAGCGTTGAATCTTCGGGACAATTAGCCGGCACTGAAGCTTTCTTT
>TRBJ1-6|few|TRBV5-1|15|TRBD1
CASSWIDRENSPLHF
TGCGCCAGCAGCTGGATCGACAGGGAGAATTCACCCCTCCACTTT
>TRBJ1-5|NA|TRBV6-1|15|NA
CASSEIEGRRQPQHF
TGTGCCAGCAGTGAAATTGAGGGTCGCCGGCAGCCCCAGCATTTT
>TRBJ1-5|NA|TRBV28|15|TRBD1
CASSRRDRGNQPQHF
TGTGCCAGCAGCCGCCGGGACAGAGGGAATCAGCCCCAGCATTTT
>TRBJ2-7|NA|TRBV5-3|15|NA
CATSKRRGMSDEQYF
TGTGCCACCTCTAAACGCCGGGGAATGTCGGACGAGCAGTACTTC
>TRBJ2-3|NA|TRBV11-2|14|NA
CASSLGLSTDTQYF
TGTGCCAGCAGCTTAGGACTGAGCACAGATACGCAGTATTTT
>TRBJ2-7|NA|TRBV27|12|NA
CASSLREGEQYF
TGTGCCAGCAGTTTACGAGAGGGCGAGCAGTACTTC
>TRBJ1-1|NA|TRBV6-5|15|TRBD1
CASSSRGTGVTEAFF
TGTGCCAGCTCATCACGGGGGACAGGGGTCACTGAAGCTTTCTTT
>TRBJ2-1|NA|TRBV7-3|16|TRBD1
CASSSRAGTGYNEQFF
TGTGCCAGCAGCTCCCGGGCCGGGACAGGTTACAATGAGCAGTTCTTC
>TRBJ1-6|NA|TRBV30|12|NA
CAWSWANSPLHF
TGTGCCTGGAGTTGGGCTAATTCACCCCTCCACTTT
>TRBJ1-1|NA|TRBV5-1|13|TRBD1
CASSLEGADEAFF
TGCGCCAGCAGCTTGGAGGGGGCGGATGAAGCTTTCTTT
>TRBJ1-5|NA|TRBV12-3/TRBV12-4|12|TRBD1
CASSPGTGRQHF
TGTGCCAGCAGTCCGGGGACAGGTCGTCAGCATTTT
>TRBJ2-3|NA|TRBV7-3|15|NA
CASSLTGGRGDTQYF
TGTGCCAGCAGCTTAACGGGTGGTCGCGGGGATACGCAGTATTTT
>TRBJ2-7|NA|TRBV28|15|TRBD1
CASSSRGTGTYEQYF
TGTGCCAGCAGTTCAAGGGGGACAGGAACCTACGAGCAGTACTTC
>TRBJ1-5|NA|TRBV5-5|19|NA
CASSSRQYPGEYSNQPQHF
TGTGCCAGCAGCTCCAGACAGTACCCGGGAGAATATAGCAATCAGCCCCAGCATTTT
>TRBJ1-5|NA|TRBV28|19|TRBD1
CASSLLGDRGFEGNQPQHF
TGTGCCAGCAGTTTATTGGGGGACAGGGGTTTCGAGGGCAATCAGCCCCAGCATTTT
>TRBJ2-2|NA|TRBV4-1|14|TRBD2
CASRSSGNTGELFF
TGCGCCAGCAGGTCTAGCGGGAACACCGGGGAGCTGTTTTTT
>TRBJ1-2|NA|TRBV9|14|TRBD1
CASSAGQGRYGYTF
TGTGCCAGCAGCGCAGGACAGGGGCGTTATGGCTACACCTTC
>TRBJ2-7|NA|TRBV6-5|13|NA
CASRQGKGYEQYF
TGTGCCAGCAGGCAGGGCAAGGGCTACGAGCAGTACTTC
>TRBJ2-2|NA|TRBV5-4|18|NA
CASSPVGGRLSSTGELFF
TGTGCCAGCAGCCCCGTGGGGGGGCGCTTATCGAGCACCGGGGAGCTGTTTTTT
>TRBJ1-4|NA|TRBV9|13|TRBD1
CASNGQGNEKLFF
TGTGCCAGCAACGGACAGGGAAATGAAAAACTGTTTTTT
>TRBJ2-3|once|TRBV6-6|20|TRBD2
CASSHLLGVRLAGFDDTQYF
TGTGCCAGCAGCCACCTACTGGGGGTGAGACTAGCGGGCTTCGACGATACGCAGTATTTT
>TRBJ1-5|NA|TRBV27|13|NA
CASSLRAGQPQHF
TGTGCCAGCAGTTTAAGGGCGGGACAGCCCCAGCATTTT